One T cell receptor (beta chain) is described in this entry. The antigen it recognizes is unknown. No qualities accompany the bases; no much larger clone lies one base away. Libraries came from 5' RACE. TCRdb records NextSeq 500 as the sequencer. Unique molecular identifiers were attached to individual cDNA molecules in the TCR library protocol so that sequencing error and PCR bias could be corrected. Both TCR alpha and beta chains were sequenced, and tight co-correlation was observed between alpha and beta sequence abundances in each sample. The authors processed their data as follows. Decombinator V4 was used to annotate the V gene, J gene and CDR3 of the TCR sequences. TCRs were defined as expanded if a significant change between any two time points was detected under a Poisson model with p below 0.0001. Abundances of TCRs were expressed as counts per million after normalisation to the total number of TCRs sequenced in each sample. VDJdb, accessed on 1 November 2021, was searched for TCRs annotated for CMV, EBV and SARS-CoV-2, and TCRs annotated for more than one antigen were excluded. Through fastp at Q25 and MiXCR, TCRdb rebuilt clones from the public reads, retaining in-frame beta chains. Each CDR3 protein appears once, grouped with its most common genes and DNA. None of the V and J calls come from the authors' own analysis; TCRdb made them. Across this sample there are about 90,000 distinct CDR3 sequences, with about 12% seen only once. The ten largest clonotypes hold under 4.5% of the sample.

The record originates from a study of early T cells in non-severe SARS-CoV-2 infection (dated by TCRdb to the early 2020s). A note on the overall study: Bulk RNA from unsorted whole blood was used for TCR sequencing, so alpha and beta chains could not be paired.

The study was a case-control design nested within a healthcare worker cohort in London, UK, with weekly nasopharyngeal swab PCR tests and blood sampling. Healthcare workers were recruited between 23 and 31 March 2020, during the week of the UK lockdown, and were followed weekly for up to about 16 weeks. Overall study results and their limits: Matching against VDJdb was skewed toward anti-spike CD8 responses, likely underestimated virus-specific expansions, and missed private and CD4 specificities.

Sequencing was performed on whole blood, taken at baseline. The clonotype originates from an adult who was a healthcare worker with PCR-confirmed SARS-CoV-2 infection or an uninfected control (not recorded which).

CDR3 protein: CASSPPALETQYF. The bases are TGTGCCAGCAGCCCCCCCGCCCTAGAGACCCAGTACTTC. The rearrangement combines TRBV11-2 with TRBJ2-5, with the D gene not confidently named. The germline V gene gives CDR1 as SGHAT and CDR2 as FQNNGV. V loses 5 bases, J loses 4 bases, and the germline ends lie 11 bases apart. The CDR3 sequence holds 13 residues, the cysteine and phenylalanine included. Here the CDR3 DNA is all that survives: 39 bases in frame from base 1.